The clone carrying this T cell receptor beta chain was seen at least ten times. MiXCR was run by TCRdb on the 5' RACE reads, yielding one entry per CDR3 protein. The sample lists about 140,000 distinct CDR3 sequences, 3.5% to 5% occurring once. This specimen comes from a study of human T cells and chemical hapten exposure. This CDR3 is 12 amino acids long. The V gene's germline CDR1 is SEHNR and CDR2 FQNEAQ (reference sequence). Trimming left V 4 bases short and J 3 bases short, with 6 bases between. The authors extracted total RNA from unfractionated whole blood. The chain links TRBV7-9 to TRBJ2-5; unclear D gene. The sequence derives from a female donor in good health. The CDR3 bases are TGTGCCAGCAGCTCGCTTAAAGAGACCCAGTACTTC. Amino acid sequence: CASSSLKETQYF. Complete variable domain (other parts from reference TRBV7-9 and TRBJ2-5): DTGVSQNPRHKITKRGQNVTFRCDPISEHNRLYWYRQTLGQGPEFLTYFQNEAQLEKSRLLSDRFSAERPKGSFSTLEIQRTEQGDSAMYLCASSSLKETQYFGPGTRLLVL.